Following are 13 T cell receptor beta chains from one sample sequenced in a study of blood T cell repertoires in COVID-19. Here immunoSEQ multiplex PCR was the method, and the copy in TCRdb shows in-frame clones only, minus some. Of 30,000 to 40,000 clones in the sample, 90% to 95% were seen once. The sample consisted of peripheral blood. The receptors stem from a male donor with active COVID-19.

The rearrangement links TRBV19 to TRBJ1-3, with 8 bases identical to TRBD1. In germline, CDR1 is LNHDA, CDR2 SQIVND (reference sequence). The CDR3 is 16 amino acids. With V trimmed by 6 bases and J by 1 base, 8 bases remained unmatched. CDR3 nucleotides: TGTGCCAGTAGCCCGGACAGGGTGGTGTCTGGAAACACCATATATTTT. This translates into CASSPDRVVSGNTIYF.

The chain employs TRBV3-1 (or the pseudogene TRBV3-2) and TRBJ1-2; 8 bases are shared with TRBD1. There are 15 residues in the CDR3. With V trimmed by 4 bases and J by 6 bases, 10 bases remained unmatched. Germline loops: CDR1 LGHDT, CDR2 YNNKEL (reference sequence). CDR3: CASSRDRGGLNGYTF. As DNA, the CDR3 is TGTGCCAGCAGCCGTGACAGGGGCGGCCTCAATGGCTACACCTTC.

V gene TRBV19 combines with J gene TRBJ1-1, with D possibly matching TRBD1 (5 bases). The CDR3 has 15 amino acids. CDR1 is LNHDA and CDR2 is SQIVND in the germline V gene (reference sequence). V was trimmed by 3 bases and J by 1 base, leaving 12 bases between them. The CDR3: CASSILGGGNTEAFF. The CDR3, as DNA: TGTGCCAGTAGTATCCTCGGGGGTGGGAACACTGAAGCTTTCTTT.

This clone came up once. The chain couples TRBV5-1 to TRBJ2-2; 7 nucleotides match TRBD1. V was clipped by 7 bases and J by 0 bases; unmatched bases: 6. This CDR3 spans 15 amino acids. The germline V gene has CDR1 SGHRS and CDR2 YFSETQ. The CDR3 reads CASRQGIANTGELFF. The CDR3 nucleotides are TGCGCCAGCCGACAGGGAATCGCGAACACCGGGGAGCTGTTTTTT.

The V call is TRBV19, the J call TRBJ2-1; 7 bases match TRBD2. The CDR3 totals 13 residues. Germline V gene data show CDR1 as LNHDA and CDR2 as SQIVND (reference sequence). The J segment lost 10 bases and the V segment lost 5 bases, leaving 8 bases of the junction unmatched. The CDR3 DNA follows: TGTGCCAGTAGTTCTAGCGGCCCCGGAGAGCAGTTCTTC. As protein: CASSSSGPGEQFF.

The chain links TRBV7-3 to TRBJ2-2; D is uncertain. This CDR3 has 16 amino acids. CDR1 SGHTA and CDR2 FQGTGA come from the germline V gene. The V and J ends lost 5 bases and 1 base respectively, with 14 bases between them. CDR3 protein: CASSPQVTENTGELFF. The CDR3 region has the DNA TGTGCCAGCAGCCCGCAAGTCACAGAGAACACCGGGGAGCTGTTTTTT.

This rearrangement joins TRBV4-1 to TRBJ1-2; TRBD1 matches 11 bases. With V trimmed by 4 bases and J by 4 bases, 11 bases remained unmatched. The CDR3 runs to 17 residues. The germline V gene has CDR1 MGHRA and CDR2 YSYEKL. CDR3 sequence: CASSPTGQGARGYGYTF. Written as DNA, the CDR3 is TGCGCCAGCAGCCCGACCGGACAGGGGGCGCGGGGCTATGGCTACACCTTC.

The chain combines TRBV5-8 with TRBJ2-5; D uncertain. V lost 4 bases and J lost 2, with 12 bases in between. This CDR3 has 14 amino acids. CDR1 and CDR2 (germline): SGHTS, YDEGEE. CDR3: CASSPTPEQETQYF. CDR3 sequence (DNA): TGTGCCAGCAGCCCCACTCCGGAGCAAGAGACCCAGTACTTC.

DNA for the CDR3: TGTGCCAGCTCACCACAATATCGAGTTGAAGAGACCCAGTACTTC. The encoded protein is CASSPQYRVEETQYF. The chain is built from TRBV18 and TRBJ2-5; no reliable D call. The CDR3 has 15 residues. CDR1 is KGHSH and CDR2 is LQKENI in the germline V gene. Trimming took off 1 base at V and 3 bases at J, with 12 bases between the two ends.

The rearrangement links TRBV5-6 to TRBJ2-4; TRBD1 agrees at 10 bases. Germline CDR1 reads SGHDT; CDR2 reads YYEEEE. The length of the CDR3 is 17 residues. The V segment lost 1 base and the J segment 1 base; nucleotides outside the gene matches: 5. The CDR3 is CASSLRGQGWAKNIQYF. CDR3 DNA sequence: TGTGCCAGCAGCTTGAGGGGACAGGGGTGGGCCAAAAACATTCAGTACTTC. Combining the CDR3 with reference TRBV5-6 and TRBJ2-4 gives the whole variable domain DAGVTQSPTHLIKTRGQQVTLRCSPKSGHDTVSWYQQALGQGPQFIFQYYEEEERQRGNFPDRFSGHQFPNYSSELNVNALLLGDSALYLCASSLRGQGWAKNIQYFGAGTRLSVL.

The V gene is TRBV29-1, the J gene TRBJ1-1; no clear D gene. The CDR3 runs 14 residues. Germline CDR1 SQVTM, CDR2 ANQGSEA. Deletions cut 4 bases from V and 2 bases from J, with 14 bases between. CDR3 in amino acids: CSVVFSSGNTEAFF. CDR3 in DNA: TGCAGCGTTGTTTTTTCTTCGGGAAACACTGAAGCTTTCTTT. Using reference TRBV29-1 and TRBJ1-1 for the parts outside the CDR3, the full variable domain is SAVISQKPSRDICQRGTSLTIQCQVDSQVTMMFWYRQQPGQSLTLIATANQGSEATYESGFVIDKFPISRPNLTFSTLTVSNMSPEDSSIYLCSVVFSSGNTEAFFGQGTRLTVV.

The chain links TRBV3-1 (or the pseudogene TRBV3-2) to TRBJ1-2; maybe TRBD1 (5 bases). Germline V gene sequence: CDR1 LGHDT, CDR2 YNNKEL (reference sequence). CDR3 length: 14 amino acids. Trimming left V 0 bases short and J 10 bases short, with 15 bases between. The CDR3 loop reads CASSQDHTGRYYTF. The CDR3 nucleotides are TGTGCCAGCAGCCAAGATCATACAGGCCGCTACTACACCTTC.

CDR3 sequence: CASSLGGRGSVYGYTF. Written as DNA, the CDR3 is TGTGCCAGCAGCTTGGGGGGGAGAGGCAGCGTCTATGGCTACACCTTC. This sequence joins TRBV7-2 and TRBJ1-2; D is possibly TRBD1 (5 bases). This CDR3 region has 16 residues. V was trimmed by 3 bases and J by 4 bases, leaving 18 bases between them. From germline, CDR1 is SGHTA and CDR2 FQGNSA.